A single sample is the source of the 26 T cell receptor beta chains below, sequenced in a study of cytomegalovirus exposure and HLA in healthy donors. The PCR was carried out with 60 Vbeta primers and 13 Jbeta primers. The data were produced by immunoSEQ multiplex PCR, yet TCRdb's version contains in-frame clones alone and is incomplete. Its table records approximately 150,000 clones. The sequencing sample was made of PBMCs. The receptors derive from a woman aged 40 to 50 in good health and CMV-seronegative.

The chain links TRBV7-2 to TRBJ2-1; 7 nucleotides align to TRBD2. The germline gives CDR1 SGHTA, CDR2 FQGNSA. The CDR3 is 14 amino acids. The V and J ends lost 5 bases and 9 bases, in that order; junction bases with no gene match: 10. CDR3 loop: CASSLWGGDGEQFF. The CDR3 DNA sequence: TGTGCCAGCAGCCTTTGGGGGGGGGATGGTGAGCAGTTCTTC.

This chain connects TRBV6-5 to TRBJ1-2; perhaps TRBD1 as D (5 bases). V lost 7 bases to trimming and J lost 9 bases, with 12 bases between them. Germline V gene data show CDR1 as MNHEY and CDR2 as SVGAGI. This CDR3 is 11 amino acids long. The CDR3 nucleotides read TGTGCCAGCACCCGAGCAGGGAGCTACACCTTC. It encodes CASTRAGSYTF.

The chain employs TRBV9 and TRBJ2-1; a possible D gene is TRBD2 (5 bases). CDR3 size: 15 residues. The germline gives CDR1 SGDLS, CDR2 YYNGEE. The ends were cut back, 0 bases at V and 1 base at J, with 8 bases in the middle. The CDR3 sequence: CASSVDSGSYNEQFF. The CDR3 region has the DNA TGTGCCAGCAGCGTAGACAGCGGATCCTACAATGAGCAGTTCTTC.

The rearrangement links TRBV4-3 to TRBJ2-4; 7 nucleotides line up with TRBD2. The germline V gene has CDR1 LGHNA and CDR2 YSLEER. The V gene end was trimmed by 1 base and the J gene end by 1 base; junction bases not matched to a gene: 19. CDR3 size: 21 residues. The chain's CDR3 is CASSQASGLSGAYGAKNIQYF. The CDR3 DNA reads as TGCGCCAGCAGCCAAGCTTCAGGCCTCAGCGGGGCTTACGGGGCCAAAAACATTCAGTACTTC.

This sequence joins TRBV4-1 and TRBJ2-3, with 13 bases fitting TRBD2. CDR1 is MGHRA and CDR2 is YSYEKL in the germline V gene. The CDR3 totals 16 residues. J was trimmed by 6 bases and V by 0 bases; bases with no gene match: 3. The CDR3 loop reads CASSQELAGGSDTQYF. CDR3 bases: TGCGCCAGCAGCCAAGAACTAGCGGGGGGGTCGGATACGCAGTATTTT.

This chain connects TRBV6-1 to TRBJ1-1; TRBD1 matches 8 bases. This CDR3 contains 14 residues. The germline gives CDR1 MNHNS, CDR2 SASEGT. The CDR3, as DNA: TGTGCACGCCTCAGGGGGCTGGTGAACACTGAAGCTTTCTTT. As protein: CARLRGLVNTEAFF.

V is TRBV5-5 and J is TRBJ1-2; no clear D. This CDR3 contains 15 residues. Trimming removed 0 bases at V and 2 bases at J, with 11 bases between. Looked up from germline, CDR1 is SGHKS and CDR2 is YYEKEE (reference sequence). In nucleotides, the CDR3 is TGTGCCAGCAGCTTGGCCCTCGCAGTAAACTATGGCTACACCTTC. This translates into CASSLALAVNYGYTF.

The chain carries TRBV6-4 and TRBJ2-3; 9 bases line up with TRBD2. The CDR3 has 14 residues. Germline assignment: CDR1 MRHNA and CDR2 SNTAGT. Unmatched junction bases numbered 5, after V lost 3 bases and J lost 7 bases. The CDR3 bases are TGTGCCAGCAGTGAGGCGGGGGGGTTGAATACGCAGTATTTT. It is translated as CASSEAGGLNTQYF.

This rearrangement joins TRBV4-3 to TRBJ2-7, with a possible D match to TRBD1 (5 bases). V lost 0 bases, J lost 3 bases, and 15 bases lay in between. This CDR3 is built from 16 residues. The germline gives CDR1 LGHNA, CDR2 YSLEER. The DNA for the CDR3 is TGCGCCAGCAGCCAAGATCATGCCCCAGGGAACTACGAGCAGTACTTC. This sequence encodes CASSQDHAPGNYEQYF.

The chain links TRBV7-2 to TRBJ2-7; possible D gene TRBD1, 6 bases. V lost 3 bases and J 2 bases, leaving 17 bases between the germline ends. The CDR3 contains 16 residues. Germline V gives CDR1 SGHTA, CDR2 FQGNSA. The CDR3 DNA follows: TGTGCCAGCAGCTTTCTGGGGGCCAGGGGCGCCTACGAGCAGTACTTC. Residues: CASSFLGARGAYEQYF.

The CDR3 reads CASSLGSTGNTEAFF. Here the CDR3 DNA reads TGTGCCAGCAGCTTGGGCTCGACAGGGAACACTGAAGCTTTCTTT. The chain links TRBV7-9 to TRBJ1-1; D perhaps matches TRBD1 (6 bases). The V end lost 3 bases, the J end lost 1 base, and 12 bases lay between the germline ends. This CDR3 spans 15 amino acids. Germline-derived CDR1 and CDR2 are SEHNR and FQNEAQ (reference sequence).

J is TRBJ1-2 and V is TRBV28, with 11 bases lining up with TRBD1. Germline CDR1 and CDR2: MDHEN and SYDVKM. The CDR3 contains 14 residues. After removal of 7 bases from V and 5 bases from J, the junction contained 6 bases not matched to a gene. CDR3 DNA: TGTGCCAGCATGGGGGACAGGGGGTTTTATGGCTACACCTTC. This translates into CASMGDRGFYGYTF.

This chain joins TRBV5-4 and TRBJ1-1, with TRBD1 matching 9 bases. Trimming removed 2 bases from V and 1 base from J; junction bases left unmatched: 3. Per germline, CDR1 SGHNT and CDR2 YYREEE (reference sequence). This CDR3 comprises 15 residues. The CDR3 nucleotides read TGTGCCAGCAGCTTTCCGGGACAGGGGAACACTGAAGCTTTCTTT. Its translation: CASSFPGQGNTEAFF. Based on the CDR3 plus reference TRBV5-4 and TRBJ1-1, the full variable domain is ETGVTQSPTHLIKTRGQQVTLRCSSQSGHNTVSWYQQALGQGPQFIFQYYREEENGRGNFPPRFSGLQFPNYSSELNVNALELDDSALYLCASSFPGQGNTEAFFGQGTRLTVV.

The rearrangement links TRBV21-1 to TRBJ1-1. TRBV21-1 is a pseudogene locus. The CDR3 is 13 residues long. As DNA, the CDR3 is TGTGCCAGCAGCAGCACCCAAGCACCTGAAGCTTTCTTT. Translating gives CASSSTQAPEAFF.

The V gene is TRBV5-4, the J gene TRBJ1-2; TRBD1 matches 8 bases. This CDR3 spans 14 amino acids. From germline, CDR1 is SGHNT and CDR2 YYREEE (reference sequence). V was pared by 4 bases and J by 2 bases, with 4 bases of the junction left unmatched. CDR3 loop: CASSPGQDNYGYTF. The DNA for the CDR3 is TGTGCCAGCAGCCCGGGACAGGACAACTATGGCTACACCTTC.

The J gene is TRBJ2-1, the V gene TRBV7-3, with D possibly TRBD1 on 6 matching bases. The CDR3 consists of 15 residues. Germline loops: CDR1 SGHTA, CDR2 FQGTGA. Deletions cut 5 bases from V and 4 bases from J, with 15 bases between. In DNA, the CDR3 is TGTGCCAGCAGCCAAGGAGGAGACAGGTACAATGAGCAGTTCTTC. It specifies CASSQGGDRYNEQFF.

V gene TRBV10-2 combines with J gene TRBJ1-5; D is ambiguous. Looked up from germline, CDR1 is WSHSY and CDR2 is SAAADI. V dropped 0 bases and J dropped 3 bases, with 6 bases sitting between them. The CDR3 extends over 14 amino acids. CDR3 protein: CASSESRINQPQHF. DNA for the CDR3: TGCGCCAGCAGTGAGTCCAGGATCAATCAGCCCCAGCATTTT.

The chain is built from TRBV14 and TRBJ2-5; tentatively, D is TRBD2 (5 bases). This CDR3 contains 12 residues. Germline V lookup: CDR1 SGHDN, CDR2 FVKESK. V dropped 6 bases and J dropped 5 bases, with 10 bases sitting between them. DNA for the CDR3: TGTGCCAGCAGGGGTCGCGGGGAGACCCAGTACTTC. Amino acid sequence: CASRGRGETQYF. Full variable domain (remainder filled in from reference TRBV14 and TRBJ2-5): EAGVTQFPSHSVIEKGQTVTLRCDPISGHDNLYWYRRVMGKEIKFLLHFVKESKQDESGMPNNRFLAERTGGTYSTLKVQPAELEDSGVYFCASRGRGETQYFGPGTRLLVL.

The rearrangement joins TRBV6-6 to TRBJ1-5; no definite D call. This CDR3 has 15 amino acids. Per the germline V gene, CDR1 is MNHNY and CDR2 is SVGAGI (reference sequence). V was cut by 6 bases and J by 0 bases, with 12 bases left in between. CDR3 protein: CASRSGRHSNQPQHF. CDR3 nucleotides: TGTGCCAGCAGGTCCGGGAGACATAGCAATCAGCCCCAGCATTTT.

The V gene is TRBV7-9, the J gene TRBJ2-1, with D perhaps matching TRBD2 (6 bases). V dropped 3 bases and J dropped 8 bases, with 11 bases sitting between them. The CDR3 consists of 13 residues. The germline gives CDR1 SEHNR, CDR2 FQNEAQ (reference sequence). CDR3: CASSFGTDDEQFF. The CDR3 DNA follows: TGTGCCAGCAGCTTTGGGACTGACGATGAGCAGTTCTTC.

Worth noting for this clone: The sample carries other DNA sequences with the same CDR3. The V gene is TRBV5-7, the J gene TRBJ1-5, with D tentatively TRBD1 (5 bases). TRBV5-7 is designated an ORF whose function remains uncertain. The CDR3 sequence is 15 residues long. Trimming shortened V by 3 bases and J by 2 bases, and 12 bases separated the two germline ends. DNA for the CDR3: TGTGCCAGCAGCTCCCGGCAGGGATGCAATCAGCCCCAGCATTTT. Translated: CASSSRQGCNQPQHF.

Notes on this clone: At one end the junction does not follow the germline gene, possibly because of a read error. This chain uses TRBV5-3 with TRBJ2-5; D unresolved. TRBV5-3 is annotated as an ORF whose role is uncertain. This CDR3 is built from 13 residues. The CDR3 is CARSEPYQETQYF. CDR3 bases: TGTGCCAGAAGCGAACCGTACCAGGAGACCCAGTACTTC.

The chain carries TRBV29-1 and TRBJ1-5; D uncertain. Germline V CDR1 and CDR2: SQVTM, ANQGSEA. CDR3 length: 13 amino acids. The CDR3 here is CSTLENSNQPQHF. CDR3 DNA: TGCAGTACCTTGGAGAATAGCAATCAGCCCCAGCATTTT.

The rearrangement links TRBV27 to TRBJ2-7; 7 positions agree with TRBD2. This CDR3 has 15 amino acids. The V gene end was trimmed by 10 bases and the J gene end by 2 bases; junction bases not matched to a gene: 14. Per the germline V gene, CDR1 is MNHEY and CDR2 is SMNVEV (reference sequence). The CDR3: CATKRSSGLTYEQYV. The CDR3 coding sequence is TGTGCCACCAAAAGATCTAGCGGACTCACCTACGAGCAGTACGTC.

The CDR3 nucleotides read TGTGCCAGCAGCCGCACCCTCTTCGTACAGGGATCATTCAACACCGGGGAGCTGTTTTTT. Its protein product is CASSRTLFVQGSFNTGELFF. The V call is TRBV14, the J call TRBJ2-2, with a tentative D call TRBD1 (6 bases). CDR3 length: 20 amino acids. The germline gives CDR1 SGHDN, CDR2 FVKESK. The germline V and J ends were trimmed by 4 bases and 2 bases, with 26 bases remaining between them.

Here the CDR3 DNA reads TGTGCCAGTACCGCGGGTCGCAACTCCTATAATTCACCCCTCCACTTT. It specifies CASTAGRNSYNSPLHF. This rearrangement joins TRBV19 to TRBJ1-6, with no clear D. V dropped 7 bases and J dropped 0 bases, with 13 bases sitting between them. Germline V gives CDR1 LNHDA, CDR2 SQIVND (reference sequence). The CDR3 is made up of 16 amino acids.